The rows below give T cell receptor beta chains drawn from one sample of a study of blood T cell repertoires in COVID-19. The table came from immunoSEQ multiplex PCR; TCRdb's copy has only in-frame clones and leaves some out. The data hold approximately 270,000 clones, with 65% to 90% observed a single time. The sample taken for sequencing was PBMCs or T cells enriched from blood (not recorded which). These receptors originate from a middle-aged man who had recovered from COVID-19. CDR3s include the opening cysteine and the closing phenylalanine or tryptophan. The order of the fields is V gene, clone size, D gene, J gene, CDR3 DNA, CDR3 protein. D genes are given only for firm matches. The listing skips clone size in some rows; elsewhere it reads once, few, many or a size class.

>TRBV5-1|NA|NA|TRBJ1-4
TGCGCCAGCAGCTTGGGCAGGGCGGATGAAAAACTGTTTTTT
CASSLGRADEKLFF
>TRBV7-2|NA|NA|TRBJ1-4
TGTGCCAGCAGCTTAGACTTTGCGGGCATTTCGGAAAAACTGTTTTTT
CASSLDFAGISEKLFF
>TRBV28|few|NA|TRBJ2-1
TGTGCCAGCAGTTTGCCCGATAGCTCCTACAATGAGCAGTTCTTC
CASSLPDSSYNEQFF
>TRBV28|NA|NA|TRBJ1-5
TGTGCCAGCAGTCCCCGGGGTAGCAATCAGCCCCAGCATTTT
CASSPRGSNQPQHF
>TRBV6-4|NA|NA|TRBJ2-2
TGTGCCAGCAGTGACTCGACCAGGGAGGACACCGGGGAGCTGTTTTTT
CASSDSTREDTGELFF
>TRBV3-1/TRBV3-2|once|NA|TRBJ2-1
TGTGCCAGCAGCCAAGAAGGGGACAATAGGGAGCAGTTCTTC
CASSQEGDNREQFF
>TRBV7-6|once|TRBD1|TRBJ1-3
TGTGCCAGCAGCGTGGGACAGGCCGGAAACACCATATATTTT
CASSVGQAGNTIYF
>TRBV27|NA|TRBD1|TRBJ2-4
TGTGCCAGCAGTTTGGTGGGGACAGGGGGCAGGGACATTCAGTACTTC
CASSLVGTGGRDIQYF
>TRBV30|NA|TRBD1|TRBJ2-7
TGTGCCTGGAACCGGGACAGGGCGGACGAGCAGTACTTC
CAWNRDRADEQYF
>TRBV19|NA|NA|TRBJ1-2
TGTGCCAGTAGTATAGGGGCGGGGGCCGGCTATGGCTACACCTTC
CASSIGAGAGYGYTF
>TRBV2|NA|TRBD1|TRBJ2-7
TGTGCCAGCAATAGGGACAGGGGCCCGTGGGAGCAGTACTTC
CASNRDRGPWEQYF
>TRBV7-9|NA|TRBD1|TRBJ2-3
TGTGCCAGCAGCCCGGACAGGGGGTCTTCAGATACGCAGTATTTT
CASSPDRGSSDTQYF
>TRBV5-1|NA|NA|TRBJ1-3
TGCGCCAGCAGCTCCAGGGCTGGAAACACCATATATTTT
CASSSRAGNTIYF
>TRBV2|NA|NA|TRBJ1-6
TGTGCCAGCAGCCCGGCCAGCCCTAGGAGCTCCTATAATTCACCCCTCCACTTT
CASSPASPRSSYNSPLHF
>TRBV27|NA|TRBD1|TRBJ1-2
TGTGCCAGCAGTTTTGGGACAGGGATATCCTATGGCTACACCTTC
CASSFGTGISYGYTF
>TRBV27|NA|NA|TRBJ1-1
TGTGCCAGCAGCTTAACCGAGAGGACTGAAGCTTTCTTT
CASSLTERTEAFF
>TRBV5-6|NA|NA|TRBJ2-4
TGTGCCAGCAGCTTGGGGCAGCCCAGGCACATTCAGTACTTC
CASSLGQPRHIQYF
>TRBV3-1/TRBV3-2|NA|TRBD2|TRBJ2-2
TGTGCCAGCAGCCATATTAGCGGGAGTGGCGGGGAGCTGTTTTTT
CASSHISGSGGELFF
>TRBV19|NA|TRBD1|TRBJ1-5
TGTGCCAGTAGCGGGACAGGGGGTTTAGGGCCCCAGCATTTT
CASSGTGGLGPQHF
>TRBV18|NA|TRBD1|TRBJ1-6
TGTGCCAGCTCACGCATTGATCCAGGGGGATTACATAATTCACCCCTCCACTTT
CASSRIDPGGLHNSPLHF
>TRBV20-1|NA|NA|TRBJ2-7
TGCAGTGCTAGTTACAGGGATTCCTACGAGCAGTACTTC
CSASYRDSYEQYF
>TRBV28|NA|NA|TRBJ2-6
TGTGCCAGCAGTGACAGGAACTCTGGGGCCAACGTCCTGACTTTC
CASSDRNSGANVLTF
>TRBV19|once|NA|TRBJ1-2
TGTGCCAGTAGTCCCACGCGGGACCTCTCATCTTCACCCTATGGCTACACCTTC
CASSPTRDLSSSPYGYTF
>TRBV5-1|few|NA|TRBJ1-5
TGCGCCAGCAGCGCCGCCGGGGGGGATGGGCAGCCCCAGCATTTT
CASSAAGGDGQPQHF
>TRBV9|NA|TRBD2|TRBJ2-1
TGTGCCAGCAGCGTAGCACTGGGGGGGAGCTCCTACAATGAGCAGTTCTTC
CASSVALGGSSYNEQFF
>TRBV19|NA|NA|TRBJ2-7
TGTGCCAGTACCCCTTCCCGGACTTTCGCCTACGAGCAGTACTTC
CASTPSRTFAYEQYF
>TRBV18|NA|TRBD2|TRBJ2-2
TGTGCCAGCTCACTTATGACTAGCGGGAGGGCCTCGTCCGGGGAGCTGTTTTTT
CASSLMTSGRASSGELFF
>TRBV3-1/TRBV3-2|NA|NA|TRBJ1-6
TGTGCCAGCAGCCGTTTACTGACAAAAGATAATTCACCCCTCCACTTT
CASSRLLTKDNSPLHF
>TRBV19|NA|NA|TRBJ2-7
TGTGCCAGTAGTAAGGACACGGCATCCTACGAGCAGTACTTC
CASSKDTASYEQYF
>TRBV5-5|NA|TRBD1|TRBJ1-3
TGTGCCAGCAGCGTACAGGACAGGGGAAACACCATATATTTT
CASSVQDRGNTIYF
>TRBV6-5|once|NA|TRBJ1-4
TGTGCCAGCAGTCCCGCGGGCACTTTTCGCGTAAAACTGTTTTTT
CASSPAGTFRVKLFF
>TRBV2|NA|NA|TRBJ2-7
TGTGCCAGCAGTGAAGTTCAGGGCAGGGTGAACGAGCAGTACTTC
CASSEVQGRVNEQYF
>TRBV6-6|NA|NA|TRBJ1-3
TGTGCCAGCAGTTACCAGGGGTCCTCTGGAAACACCATATATTTT
CASSYQGSSGNTIYF
>TRBV15|NA|TRBD2|TRBJ2-1
TGTGCCACCAGCAGAGATCCGAGGCGGGGGATTCCGGGACTACTCTACAATGAGCAGTTCTTC
CATSRDPRRGIPGLLYNEQFF
>TRBV3-1/TRBV3-2|NA|NA|TRBJ1-6
TGTGCCAGCAGCCAGGAGGTGGGGTACAGAAATTCACCCCTCCACTTT
CASSQEVGYRNSPLHF
>TRBV4-3|NA|NA|TRBJ2-7
TGCGCCAGCAGCCAAGATGGAGGGCTGAGGAGCTCCTACGAGCAGTACTTC
CASSQDGGLRSSYEQYF
>TRBV28|NA|TRBD1|TRBJ1-5
TGTGCCAGCAGTTATTCTACCAGGGGGCTTGGCAATCAGCCCCAGCATTTT
CASSYSTRGLGNQPQHF
>TRBV6-5|NA|NA|TRBJ2-7
TGTGCCAGCACGCAAAGCGAATTCTACGAGCAGTACTTC
CASTQSEFYEQYF
>TRBV12-5|few|TRBD1|TRBJ2-3
TGTGCTAGTGGCCCCGGACAGGGACAAGACACAGATACGCAGTATTTT
CASGPGQGQDTDTQYF
>TRBV29-1|NA|NA|TRBJ2-7
TGCAGCGTTGAACAGGGGGGCCCCGGTGAGCAGTACTTC
CSVEQGGPGEQYF